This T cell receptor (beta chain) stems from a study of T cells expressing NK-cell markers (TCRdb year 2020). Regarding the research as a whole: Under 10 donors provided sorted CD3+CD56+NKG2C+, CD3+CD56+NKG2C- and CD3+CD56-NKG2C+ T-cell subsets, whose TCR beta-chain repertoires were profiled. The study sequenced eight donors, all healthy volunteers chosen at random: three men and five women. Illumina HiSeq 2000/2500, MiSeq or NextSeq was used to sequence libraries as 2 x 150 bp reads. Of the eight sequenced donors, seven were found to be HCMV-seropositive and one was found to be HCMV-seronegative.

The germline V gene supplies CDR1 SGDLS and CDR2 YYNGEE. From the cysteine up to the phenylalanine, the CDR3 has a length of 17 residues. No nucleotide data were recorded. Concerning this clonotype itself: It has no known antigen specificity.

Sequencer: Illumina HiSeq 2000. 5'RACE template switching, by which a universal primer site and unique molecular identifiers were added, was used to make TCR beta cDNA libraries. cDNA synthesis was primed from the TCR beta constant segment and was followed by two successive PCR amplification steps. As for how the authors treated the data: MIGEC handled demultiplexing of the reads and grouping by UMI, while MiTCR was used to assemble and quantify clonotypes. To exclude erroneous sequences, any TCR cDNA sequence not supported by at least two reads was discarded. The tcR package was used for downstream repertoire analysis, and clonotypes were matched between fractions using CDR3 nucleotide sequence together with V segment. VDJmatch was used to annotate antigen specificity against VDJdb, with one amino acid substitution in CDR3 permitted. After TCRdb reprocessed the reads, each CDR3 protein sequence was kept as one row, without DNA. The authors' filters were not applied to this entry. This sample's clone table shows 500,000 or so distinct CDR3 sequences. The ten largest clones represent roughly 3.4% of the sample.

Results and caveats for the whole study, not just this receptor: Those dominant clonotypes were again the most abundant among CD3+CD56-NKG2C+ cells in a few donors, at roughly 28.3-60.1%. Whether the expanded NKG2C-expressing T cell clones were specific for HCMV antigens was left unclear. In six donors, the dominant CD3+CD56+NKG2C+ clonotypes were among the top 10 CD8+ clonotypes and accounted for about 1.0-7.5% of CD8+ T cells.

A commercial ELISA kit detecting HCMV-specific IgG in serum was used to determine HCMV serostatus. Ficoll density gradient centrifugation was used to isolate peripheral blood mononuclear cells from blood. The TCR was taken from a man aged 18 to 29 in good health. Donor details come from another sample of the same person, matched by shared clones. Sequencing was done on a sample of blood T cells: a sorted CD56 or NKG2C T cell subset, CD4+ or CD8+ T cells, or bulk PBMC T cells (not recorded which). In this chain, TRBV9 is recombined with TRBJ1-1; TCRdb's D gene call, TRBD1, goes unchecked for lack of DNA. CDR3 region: CASSTAMGQGRNTEAFF.